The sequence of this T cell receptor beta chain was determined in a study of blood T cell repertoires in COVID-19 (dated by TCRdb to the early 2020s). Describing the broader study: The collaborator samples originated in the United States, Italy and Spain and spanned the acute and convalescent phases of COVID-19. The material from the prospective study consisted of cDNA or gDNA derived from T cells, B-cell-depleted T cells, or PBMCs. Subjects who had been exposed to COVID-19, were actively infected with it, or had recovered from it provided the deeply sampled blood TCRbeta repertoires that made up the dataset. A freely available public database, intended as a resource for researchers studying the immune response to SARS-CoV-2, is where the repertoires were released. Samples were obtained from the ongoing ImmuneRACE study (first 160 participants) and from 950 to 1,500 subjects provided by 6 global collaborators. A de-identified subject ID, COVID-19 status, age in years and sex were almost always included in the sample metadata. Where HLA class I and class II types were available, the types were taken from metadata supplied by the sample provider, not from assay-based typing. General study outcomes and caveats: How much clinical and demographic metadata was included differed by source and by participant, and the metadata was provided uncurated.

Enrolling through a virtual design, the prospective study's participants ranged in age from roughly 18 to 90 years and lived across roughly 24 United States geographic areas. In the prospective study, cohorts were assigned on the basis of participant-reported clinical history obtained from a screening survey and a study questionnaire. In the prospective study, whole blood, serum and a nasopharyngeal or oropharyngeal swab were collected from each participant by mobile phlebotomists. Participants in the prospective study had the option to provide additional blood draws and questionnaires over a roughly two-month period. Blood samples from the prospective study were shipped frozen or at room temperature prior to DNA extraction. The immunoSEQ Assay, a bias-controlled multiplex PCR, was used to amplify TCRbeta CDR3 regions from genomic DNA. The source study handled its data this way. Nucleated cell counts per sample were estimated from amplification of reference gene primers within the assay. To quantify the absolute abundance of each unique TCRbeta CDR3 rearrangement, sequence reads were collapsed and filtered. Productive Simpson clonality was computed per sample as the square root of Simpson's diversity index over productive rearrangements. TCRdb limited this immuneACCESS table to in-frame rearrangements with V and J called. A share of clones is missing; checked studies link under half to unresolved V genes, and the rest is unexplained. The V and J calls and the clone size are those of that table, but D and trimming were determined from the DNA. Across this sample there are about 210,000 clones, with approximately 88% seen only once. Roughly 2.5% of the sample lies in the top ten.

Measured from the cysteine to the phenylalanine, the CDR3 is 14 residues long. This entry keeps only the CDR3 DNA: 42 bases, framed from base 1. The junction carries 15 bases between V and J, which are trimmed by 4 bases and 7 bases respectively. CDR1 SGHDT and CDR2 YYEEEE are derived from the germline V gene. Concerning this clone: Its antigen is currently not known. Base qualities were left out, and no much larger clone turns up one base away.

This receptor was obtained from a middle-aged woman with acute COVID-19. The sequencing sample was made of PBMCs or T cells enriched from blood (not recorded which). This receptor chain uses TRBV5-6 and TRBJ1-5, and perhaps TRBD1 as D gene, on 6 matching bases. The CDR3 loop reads CASSRGQTRQPQHF. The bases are TGTGCCAGCAGCCGCGGACAGACGAGGCAGCCCCAGCATTTT.